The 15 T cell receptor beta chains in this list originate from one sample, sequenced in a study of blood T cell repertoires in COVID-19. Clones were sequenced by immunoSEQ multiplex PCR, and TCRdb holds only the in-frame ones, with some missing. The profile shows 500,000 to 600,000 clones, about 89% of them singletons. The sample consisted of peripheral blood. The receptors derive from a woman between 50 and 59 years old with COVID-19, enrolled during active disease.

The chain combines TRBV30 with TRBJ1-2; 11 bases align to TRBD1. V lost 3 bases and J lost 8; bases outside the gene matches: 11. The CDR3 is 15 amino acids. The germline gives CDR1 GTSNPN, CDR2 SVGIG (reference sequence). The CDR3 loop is CAWSDPDRGQRGYTF. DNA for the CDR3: TGTGCCTGGAGCGACCCGGACAGGGGGCAGAGAGGCTACACCTTC.

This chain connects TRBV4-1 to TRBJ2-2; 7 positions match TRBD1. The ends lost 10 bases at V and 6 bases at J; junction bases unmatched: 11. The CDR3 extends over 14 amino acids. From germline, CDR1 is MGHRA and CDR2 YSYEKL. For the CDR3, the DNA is TGCGCCACAGACACAGGGGCCCGCTCCGGGGAGCTGTTTTTT. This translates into CATDTGARSGELFF.

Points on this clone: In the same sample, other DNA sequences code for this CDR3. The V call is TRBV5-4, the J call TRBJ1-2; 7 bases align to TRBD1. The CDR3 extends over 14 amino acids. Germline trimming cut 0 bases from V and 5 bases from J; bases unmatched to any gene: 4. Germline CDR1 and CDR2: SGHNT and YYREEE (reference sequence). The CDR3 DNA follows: TGTGCCAGCAGCTTGGCCGGGACAGATTATGGCTACACCTTC. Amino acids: CASSLAGTDYGYTF.

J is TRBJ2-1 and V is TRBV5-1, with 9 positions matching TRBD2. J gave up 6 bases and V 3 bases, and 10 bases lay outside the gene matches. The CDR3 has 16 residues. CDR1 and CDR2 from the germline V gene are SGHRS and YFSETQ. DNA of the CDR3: TGCGCCAGCAGCTCCCTAGAGCGGGGGGCGGGCAATGAGCAGTTCTTC. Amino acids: CASSSLERGAGNEQFF.

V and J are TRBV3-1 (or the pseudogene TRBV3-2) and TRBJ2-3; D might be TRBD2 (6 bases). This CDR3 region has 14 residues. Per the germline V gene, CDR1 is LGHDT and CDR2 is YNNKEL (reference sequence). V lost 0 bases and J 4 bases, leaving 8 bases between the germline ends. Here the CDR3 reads CASSQERGSDTQYF. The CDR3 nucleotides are TGTGCCAGCAGCCAAGAACGGGGGTCAGATACGCAGTATTTT.

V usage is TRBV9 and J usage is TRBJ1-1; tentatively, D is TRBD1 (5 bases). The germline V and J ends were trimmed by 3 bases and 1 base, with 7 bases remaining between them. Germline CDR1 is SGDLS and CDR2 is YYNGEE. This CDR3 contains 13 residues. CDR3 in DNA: TGTGCCAGCAGCGAGGGGTGGAACACTGAAGCTTTCTTT. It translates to CASSEGWNTEAFF.

Here the CDR3 DNA reads TGTGCCAGCAGTTTATTGGGCGGGGGCCCCCTAAATGAGCAGTTCTTC. Translation gives CASSLLGGGPLNEQFF. The genes are TRBV27 and TRBJ2-1; the D gene is possibly TRBD2 (7 bases). With 1 base removed from V and 7 bases from J, the gap between germline ends came to 17 bases. CDR3 length equals 16 residues. The germline V gene encodes CDR1 MNHEY and CDR2 SMNVEV (reference sequence).

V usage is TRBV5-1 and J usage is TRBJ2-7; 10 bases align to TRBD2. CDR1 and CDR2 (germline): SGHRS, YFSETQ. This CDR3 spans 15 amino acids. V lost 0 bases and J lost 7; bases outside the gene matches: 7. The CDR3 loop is CASSLGGSGGPEQYF. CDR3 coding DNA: TGCGCCAGCAGCTTGGGTGGTAGCGGGGGGCCTGAGCAGTACTTC.

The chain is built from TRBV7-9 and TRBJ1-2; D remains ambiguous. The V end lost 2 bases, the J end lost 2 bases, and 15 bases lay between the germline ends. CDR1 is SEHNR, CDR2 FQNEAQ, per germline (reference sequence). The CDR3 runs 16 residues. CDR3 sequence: CASSLFPPSSNYGYTF. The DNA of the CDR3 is TGTGCCAGCAGCTTATTTCCTCCCTCGTCCAACTATGGCTACACCTTC. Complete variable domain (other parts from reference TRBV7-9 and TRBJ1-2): DTGVSQNPRHKITKRGQNVTFRCDPISEHNRLYWYRQTLGQGPEFLTYFQNEAQLEKSRLLSDRFSAERPKGSFSTLEIQRTEQGDSAMYLCASSLFPPSSNYGYTFGSGTRLTVV.

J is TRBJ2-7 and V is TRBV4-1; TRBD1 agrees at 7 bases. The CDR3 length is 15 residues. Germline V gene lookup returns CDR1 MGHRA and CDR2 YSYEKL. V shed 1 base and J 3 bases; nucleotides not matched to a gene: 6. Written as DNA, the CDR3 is TGCGCCAGCAGCCAAGCAGAGGGACAGCACTACGAGCAGTACTTC. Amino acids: CASSQAEGQHYEQYF.

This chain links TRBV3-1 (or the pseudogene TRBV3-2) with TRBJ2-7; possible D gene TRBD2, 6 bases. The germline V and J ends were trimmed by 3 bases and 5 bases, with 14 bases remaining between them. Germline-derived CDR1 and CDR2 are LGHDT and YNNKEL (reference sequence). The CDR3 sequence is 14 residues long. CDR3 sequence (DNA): TGTGCCAGCAGCCAGGGTGGAGGGTTCAACGAGCAGTACTTC. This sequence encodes CASSQGGGFNEQYF.

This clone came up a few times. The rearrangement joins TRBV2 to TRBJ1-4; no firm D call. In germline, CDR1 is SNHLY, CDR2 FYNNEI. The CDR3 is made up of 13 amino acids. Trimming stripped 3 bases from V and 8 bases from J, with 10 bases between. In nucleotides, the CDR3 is TGTGCCAGCAGTGAGACCGAGAGGGAAAAACTGTTTTTT. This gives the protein CASSETEREKLFF.

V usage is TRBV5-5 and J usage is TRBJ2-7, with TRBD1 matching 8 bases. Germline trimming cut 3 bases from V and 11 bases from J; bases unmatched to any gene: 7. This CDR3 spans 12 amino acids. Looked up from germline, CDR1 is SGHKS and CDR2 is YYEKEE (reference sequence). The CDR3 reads CASSWVTDREYF. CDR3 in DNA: TGTGCCAGCAGCTGGGTCACGGACAGGGAGTACTTC.

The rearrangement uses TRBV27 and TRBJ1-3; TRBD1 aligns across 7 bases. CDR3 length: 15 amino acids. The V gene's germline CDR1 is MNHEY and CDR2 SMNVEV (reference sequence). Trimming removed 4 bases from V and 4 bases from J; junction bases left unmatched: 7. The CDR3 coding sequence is TGTGCCAGCAGTTCCTTGACAGGGAGAGGAAACACCATATATTTT. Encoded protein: CASSSLTGRGNTIYF.

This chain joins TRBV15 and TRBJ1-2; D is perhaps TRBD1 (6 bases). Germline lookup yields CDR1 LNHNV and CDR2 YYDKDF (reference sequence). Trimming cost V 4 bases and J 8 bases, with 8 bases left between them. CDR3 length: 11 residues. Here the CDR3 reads CATSIGGGYTF. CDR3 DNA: TGTGCCACCAGCATAGGGGGAGGCTACACCTTC.